This T cell receptor beta chain was identified during a study of vaccination effects on CD4 cells after COVID-19. An approximately 10-day culture period preceded the isolation of CD4+ T cells. Clones were sequenced by immunoSEQ multiplex PCR, and TCRdb holds only the in-frame ones, with some missing. The sample includes tens of thousands of clones, roughly three quarters seen only once; the top ten take over 2%. Points on this clone: Its antigen is currently unknown.

Trimming left V 0 bases short and J 4 bases short, with 12 bases between. Germline CDR1 SNHLY, CDR2 FYNNEI. The CDR3 runs 15 residues. This chain joins TRBV2 and TRBJ1-2; D unclear. The sequenced sample was CD4+ T cells from PBMCs cultured without peptide, obtained before COVID-19 vaccination. This TCR was sampled from a human donor who received a COVID-19 vaccine. The CDR3, as DNA: TGTGCCAGCAGTGAAGCAACGGCAGACGCCTATGGCTACACCTTC. Encoded protein: CASSEATADAYGYTF.